This entry lists 11 T cell receptor beta chains sequenced from one sample in a study of CXCR3-negative and CXCR3-positive naive CD8 T cells. Study outcomes and limitations: CXCR3-positive naive cells carried more hydrophobic TRB CDR3s than CXCR3-negative naive cells did.

No cognate antigen is known for these TCRs. The method, 5' RACE with UMI labels, was used to prepare the TRB cDNA libraries. No DNA is given; TCRdb re-called the 5' RACE reads and lists each CDR3 protein once. Recorded here are about 130,000 distinct CDR3 sequences; the top ten clones represent roughly 0.6%. The source material was naive CXCR3+ CD8+ T cells from blood. As for subset: CD45RO-CCR7+CD27+CD95- naive CD8+ T cells expressing CXCR3 (TNR3+). These receptors all stem from a human donor in good health. Some clones in this sample may be carry-over from other donors' samples.

The chain employs TRBV25-1 and TRBJ1-2; no DNA is available, so the TRBD1 call from TCRdb remains unchecked. This CDR3 is built from 14 residues. The germline CDR1 and CDR2 sequences are MGHDK and SYGVNS. The CDR3 reads CASTDGTGMSGYTF.

The rearrangement joins TRBV27 to TRBJ2-4. The germline V gene has CDR1 MNHEY and CDR2 SMNVEV (reference sequence). The CDR3 totals 13 residues. CDR3 sequence reads: CASSTHQQNIQYF.

The chain carries TRBV19 and TRBJ2-1; TCRdb names TRBD2, which stays unverified in the absence of DNA. Germline-derived CDR1 and CDR2 are LNHDA and SQIVND (reference sequence). The length of the CDR3 is 16 residues. The CDR3 sequence is CASSLGLAGGINEQFF.

The CDR3: CASSLGAGAIEAFF. The chain employs TRBV11-3 and TRBJ1-1; TCRdb picks TRBD1, but there is no DNA to check that call. From germline, CDR1 is SGHNT and CDR2 YENEEA. The CDR3 length is 14 residues.

This chain uses TRBV29-1 with TRBJ2-3; lacking DNA, the TRBD2 call made by TCRdb goes unchecked. The germline gives CDR1 SQVTM, CDR2 ANQGSEA. The CDR3 sequence is 15 residues long. The CDR3 loop is CSVDDEGLSTDTQYF.

V gene TRBV29-1 combines with J gene TRBJ2-7. Germline V CDR1 and CDR2: SQVTM, ANQGSEA. This CDR3 has 11 residues. The chain's CDR3 is CSVVSSYEQYF.

V is TRBV6-5 and J is TRBJ2-1; TCRdb names TRBD1, which stays unverified in the absence of DNA. The CDR3 sequence is 14 residues long. Looked up from germline, CDR1 is MNHEY and CDR2 is SVGAGI. The CDR3 here is CASSYGAGAGSFFF.

V and J are TRBV28 and TRBJ2-2; lacking DNA, the TRBD1 call made by TCRdb goes unchecked. CDR1 is MDHEN and CDR2 is SYDVKM in the germline V gene. CDR3 length: 15 amino acids. This CDR3 is CASSKAGDHTGELFF. Drawing the rest from reference TRBV28 and TRBJ2-2, the complete variable domain is DVKVTQSSRYLVKRTGEKVFLECVQDMDHENMFWYRQDPGLGLRLIYFSYDVKMKEKGDIPEGYSVSREKKERFSLILESASTNQTSMYLCASSKAGDHTGELFFGEGSRLTVL.

The gene calls are TRBV3-1 and TRBJ2-7; TCRdb calls TRBD1, which cannot be checked without DNA. Germline V lookup: CDR1 LGHDT, CDR2 YNNKEL (reference sequence). This CDR3 has 14 amino acids. CDR3 amino acids: CASSPQTGFYEQYF.

V usage is TRBV12-3 or TRBV12-4 and J usage is TRBJ1-1; TCRdb picks TRBD1, but there is no DNA to check that call. The CDR3 is made up of 15 amino acids. CDR3 protein: CASSKTGGLDTEAFF.

The rearrangement uses TRBV7-6 and TRBJ2-7; checking the TCRdb D call of TRBD1 is not possible without DNA. Germline V gene sequence: CDR1 SGHVS, CDR2 FNYEAQ. This CDR3 spans 14 amino acids. The CDR3 is CASSTSGALGEQYF.